This TCR beta chain was recorded in a study of blood T cell repertoires in COVID-19. Some clones are missing from TCRdb's copy, which holds only in-frame ones; the method was immunoSEQ multiplex PCR. Of about 180,000 clones listed, roughly 81% are singletons. Germline V CDR1 and CDR2: SNHLY, FYNNEI. The germline V and J ends were trimmed by 5 bases and 0 bases, with 20 bases remaining between them. The CDR3 is 18 amino acids. This chain links TRBV2 with TRBJ1-5, with a tentative D call TRBD1 (6 bases). Sequenced input: peripheral blood. This TCR was sampled from a woman of 80 years or more with COVID-19, enrolled during active disease. The CDR3 region has the DNA TGTGCCAGCAGTCGGTTAGGGGGGGAGCTATATAGCAATCAGCCCCAGCATTTT. Its translation: CASSRLGGELYSNQPQHF.